Sequencing of this TCR beta chain was carried out in a study of blood T cell repertoires in COVID-19. Study information: Researchers got acute and convalescent COVID-19 samples from the United States, Italy and Spain. Sample material is recorded as cDNA or gDNA derived from T cells, B-cell-depleted T cells, or PBMCs.

Methods used by the authors: Counts of nucleated cells, estimated from reference gene primer amplification, were obtained. TCRdb keeps only in-frame clones here, not all; method: immunoSEQ multiplex PCR. V and J calls and clone size come straight from that table; D and trimming were deduced from the DNA. Here the sample spans fewer than 200,000 clones, around 83% being singletons. This CDR3 is built from 14 residues. Germline trimming cut 2 bases from V and 4 bases from J; bases unmatched to any gene: 4. The germline CDR1 and CDR2 sequences are SGHDT and YYEEEE. The sequenced sample was peripheral blood. This chain uses TRBV5-6 with TRBJ1-2, with 8 positions matching TRBD1. This clonotype originated in a woman in her 70s who had recovered from COVID-19. This CDR3 is CASSFVRGPYGYTF. For the CDR3, the DNA is TGTGCCAGCAGCTTTGTCAGGGGGCCCTATGGCTACACCTTC.